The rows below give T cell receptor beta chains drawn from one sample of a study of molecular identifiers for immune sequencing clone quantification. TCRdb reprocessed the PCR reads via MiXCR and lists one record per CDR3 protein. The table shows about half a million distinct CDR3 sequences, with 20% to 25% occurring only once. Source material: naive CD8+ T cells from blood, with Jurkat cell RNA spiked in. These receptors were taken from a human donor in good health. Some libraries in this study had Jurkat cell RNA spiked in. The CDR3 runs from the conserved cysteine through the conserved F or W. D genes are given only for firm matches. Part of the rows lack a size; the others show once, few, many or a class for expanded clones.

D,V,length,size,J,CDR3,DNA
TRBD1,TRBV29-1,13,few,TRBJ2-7,CSASGQGASEQYF,TGCAGCGCTTCGGGACAGGGGGCGTCCGAGCAGTACTTC
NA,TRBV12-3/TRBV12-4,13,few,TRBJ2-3,CASNWGKTDTQYF,TGTGCCAGCAATTGGGGCAAGACAGATACGCAGTATTTT
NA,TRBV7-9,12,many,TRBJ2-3,CASSSRGDTQYF,TGTGCCAGCAGCTCCAGGGGTGATACGCAGTATTTT
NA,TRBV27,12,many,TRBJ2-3,CASSLPQHTQYF,TGTGCCAGCAGTTTACCCCAACATACGCAGTATTTT
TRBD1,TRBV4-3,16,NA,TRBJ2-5,CASSAWTGVVQETQHF,TGCGCCAGCAGTGCTTGGACAGGGGTGGTCCAAGAGACCCAGCACTTC
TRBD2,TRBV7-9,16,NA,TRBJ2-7,CASSLVSGLASYEQYF,TGTGCCAGCAGCTTAGTATCGGGACTAGCCTCCTACGAGCAGTACTTC
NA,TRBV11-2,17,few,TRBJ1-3,CASSLLLGAVSGNTIYF,TGTGCCAGCAGCTTATTGTTAGGGGCGGTCTCTGGAAACACCATATATTTT
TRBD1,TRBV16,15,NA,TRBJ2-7,CASSQWTGPSYEQCF,TGTGCCAGCAGCCAATGGACAGGCCCTTCCTACGAGCAGTGCTTC
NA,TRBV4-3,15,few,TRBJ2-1,CASSQDRWAGNEQFF,TGCGCCAGCAGCCAAGATCGGTGGGCGGGCAATGAGCAGTTCTTC
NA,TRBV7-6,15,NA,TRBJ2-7,CASSLGVGDSYERYF,TGTGCCAGCAGCTTAGGGGTAGGGGACTCCTACGAGCGGTACTTC
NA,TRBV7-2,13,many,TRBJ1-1,CASSLSSITEAFF,TGTGCCAGCAGCTTAAGCAGTATCACTGAAGCTTTCTTT
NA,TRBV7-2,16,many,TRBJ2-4,CASSGAELLAKNIQYF,TGTGCCAGTTCAGGGGCGGAACTCCTAGCCAAAAACATTCAGTACTTC
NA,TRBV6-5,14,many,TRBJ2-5,CASSYLDNQETQYF,TGTGCCAGCAGTTACCTCGACAACCAAGAGACCCAGTACTTC
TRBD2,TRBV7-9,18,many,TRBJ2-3,CASSSPEVTSGGTDTQYF,TGTGCCAGCAGCTCACCAGAGGTGACTAGCGGGGGTACAGATACGCAGTATTTT
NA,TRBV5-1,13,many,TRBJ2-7,CASSSGTLYEQYF,TGCGCCAGCAGCTCCGGGACCCTCTACGAGCAGTACTTC